This TCR beta chain was captured by sequencing in a study of T cells expressing NK-cell markers. Looking at the study overall: HCMV seropositivity characterized most of the eight sequenced donors, and seronegativity one. The study's findings and limits: In a handful of donors, dominant clonotypes made up about 28.3-65% of CD3+CD56-NKG2C+ cells. Certain NKG2C+ T cell clones were expanded, and their HCMV specificity remained unclear.

The cDNA for TCR beta came from 5'RACE template switching with UMIs. TCRdb re-called the 5' RACE reads and shows each CDR3 protein once, DNA omitted. This sample's table reports about 460,000 distinct CDR3 sequences. On this clonotype: Antigen: not known.

This clonotype originated in a woman aged 45-59 years in good health. Sequencing used blood T cells: a sorted CD56 or NKG2C T cell subset, CD4+ or CD8+ T cells, or bulk PBMC T cells (not recorded which).

This chain's CDR3 is CASSLDRGSTNEKLFF. The chain employs TRBV7-8 and TRBJ1-4. CDR1 and CDR2 from the germline V gene are SGHVS and FQNEAQ. The CDR3 spans 16 residues.